This T cell receptor (beta chain) emerged from a study of blood T cell repertoires in COVID-19. Study-wide background: Whether acute or convalescent, the COVID-19 samples came from the United States, Italy and Spain. PBMCs, B-cell-depleted T cells, or T cells provided the cDNA or gDNA that made up the material.

In the source study's methods: Amplifying reference gene primers gave estimates of nucleated cell counts. The data were produced by immunoSEQ multiplex PCR, yet TCRdb's version contains in-frame clones alone and is incomplete. V and J calls and clone size come straight from that table; D and trimming were deduced from the DNA. The table has 15,000 to 20,000 clones, roughly 81% seen once. This CDR3 has 14 residues. The V end lost 5 bases, the J end lost 2 bases, and 10 bases lay between the germline ends. The germline gives CDR1 SGHNT, CDR2 YENEEA. This TCR came from a man aged 60-69 years with acute or convalescent COVID-19. Sequencing used peripheral blood. The chain joins TRBV11-3 to TRBJ2-1; D may be TRBD2 (6 bases). The CDR3 DNA reads TGTGCCAGCAGCCCCCCGGGGGCCTACAATGAGCAGTTCTTC. Amino acid sequence: CASSPPGAYNEQFF.